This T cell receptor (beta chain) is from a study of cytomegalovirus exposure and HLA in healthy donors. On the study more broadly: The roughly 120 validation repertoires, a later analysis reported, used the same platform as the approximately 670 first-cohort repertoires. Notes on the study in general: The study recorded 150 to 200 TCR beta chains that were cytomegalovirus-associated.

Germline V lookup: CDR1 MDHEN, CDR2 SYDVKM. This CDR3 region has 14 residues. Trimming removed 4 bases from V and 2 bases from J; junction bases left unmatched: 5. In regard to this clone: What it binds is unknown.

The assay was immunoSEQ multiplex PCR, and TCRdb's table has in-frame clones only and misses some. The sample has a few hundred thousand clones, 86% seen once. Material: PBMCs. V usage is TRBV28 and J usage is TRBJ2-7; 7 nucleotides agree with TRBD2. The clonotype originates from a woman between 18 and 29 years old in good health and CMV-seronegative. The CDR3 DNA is TGTGCCAGCAGTTCCAGCGGGATACCCTACGAGCAGTACTTC. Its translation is CASSSSGIPYEQYF. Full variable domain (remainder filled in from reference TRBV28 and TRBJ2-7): DVKVTQSSRYLVKRTGEKVFLECVQDMDHENMFWYRQDPGLGLRLIYFSYDVKMKEKGDIPEGYSVSREKKERFSLILESASTNQTSMYLCASSSSGIPYEQYFGPGTRLTVT.